Listed below are T cell receptor beta chains from one sample, sequenced in a study of cytomegalovirus exposure and HLA in healthy donors. Data came from immunoSEQ multiplex PCR; TCRdb stores just in-frame clones and leaves some out. The table lists roughly 190,000 clones, about 59% of them singletons, with around 3.2% in the top ten. The sequenced sample was PBMCs. The source of these receptors is a man in his forties in good health and CMV-seronegative. CDR3s include the opening cysteine and the closing phenylalanine or tryptophan. Each record gives: D gene, V gene, J gene, clone size, CDR3 DNA, CDR3 protein. A D gene is named only where the DNA matches it firmly. Size is stated for part of the rows, as once, few or many counts, or as a class when the clone is expanded.

-	TRBV2	TRBJ1-1	-	TGTGCCAGCACAGAGGAGGTCGTAGGCACTGAAGCTTTCTTT	CASTEEVVGTEAFF
-	TRBV28	TRBJ2-5	once	TGTGCCAGCAAGTTAGGGGGGGCTCAGGAGACCCAGTACTTC	CASKLGGAQETQYF
-	TRBV7-2	TRBJ1-5	-	TGTGCCAGCAGCTTAGAGGGACTGAGTAATCAGCCCCAGCATTTT	CASSLEGLSNQPQHF
-	TRBV7-9	TRBJ2-2	-	TGTGCCAGCAGCTTAGGAGGGACTGGAAGTGGAACCGGGGAGCTGTTTTTT	CASSLGGTGSGTGELFF
TRBD1	TRBV6-5	TRBJ2-5	-	TGTGCCATTGAATCCGGGACAGGGGGGACAGAGACCCAGTACTTC	CAIESGTGGTETQYF
-	TRBV21-1	TRBJ1-2	few	TGTGCCAGCAGCAAAAAGGACAGGGGATACATTGGTGGCTACACCTTC	CASSKKDRGYIGGYTF
-	TRBV9	TRBJ1-4	-	TGTGCCAGCAGCGTAGGACAGAGAGGTGAAAAACTGTTTTTT	CASSVGQRGEKLFF
-	TRBV29-1	TRBJ1-3	-	TGCAGCGTTCTAGCTTCGGGAAACACCATATATTTT	CSVLASGNTIYF
-	TRBV28	TRBJ1-4	-	TGTGCCAGCCGGAATGAGGGAGGGGCACAAAAACTGTTTTTT	CASRNEGGAQKLFF
-	TRBV18	TRBJ2-1	-	TGTGCCAGCTCACTGGCCCAACTAGGCGGACTTGGCAATGAGCAGTTCTTC	CASSLAQLGGLGNEQFF
-	TRBV4-3	TRBJ2-7	-	TGCGCCAGCAGCCAAGCTCCGACAGCCTCCTACGAGCAGTACTTC	CASSQAPTASYEQYF
TRBD2	TRBV6-6	TRBJ2-3	-	TGTGCCGGCAGGACTAGCGCTAGCACAGATACGCAGTATTTT	CAGRTSASTDTQYF
-	TRBV27	TRBJ1-1	-	TGTGCCAGCAGTTTATTTACTGGAGGCCCGAACACTGAAGCTTTCTTT	CASSLFTGGPNTEAFF
TRBD1	TRBV6-1	TRBJ2-2	-	TGTGCCAGCAGTTCAGGGGGCGGGGAGCTGTTTTTT	CASSSGGGELFF
-	TRBV7-9	TRBJ2-1	-	TGTTCCAGCAGCTTACGAGCCAGCGTCGTTCCCTACAATGAGCAGTTCTTC	CSSSLRASVVPYNEQFF
-	TRBV10-3	TRBJ1-1	-	TGTGCCATCAGTGAGTCGCATAGTACCACTGAAGCTTTCTTT	CAISESHSTTEAFF
TRBD2	TRBV11-2	TRBJ2-7	few	TGTGCCAGCAGCTTCAGCGGGACCCCAGACGGGCAGTACTTC	CASSFSGTPDGQYF
-	TRBV11-3	TRBJ2-1	few	TGTGCCAGCAGCCGAAGTTCCCCCGGGTATGAGCAGTTCTTC	CASSRSSPGYEQFF
TRBD2	TRBV7-2	TRBJ2-1	-	TGTGCCAGCAGCTTTGAGCGGGAGAGTGGCCGGTTCTTC	CASSFERESGRFF
-	TRBV15	TRBJ2-5	few	TGTGCCACCAGCAGAGACATCCTCGGAGGAGAGACCCAGTACTTC	CATSRDILGGETQYF
TRBD2	TRBV6-5	TRBJ2-7	-	TGTGCCAGCAAAGACGGACTAGCCGGCGAGCAGTACTTC	CASKDGLAGEQYF
TRBD1	TRBV28	TRBJ2-7	-	TGTGCCAGCAGTTTCCGCCGGGACAGGGAAACCTACGAGCAGTACTTC	CASSFRRDRETYEQYF
-	TRBV7-2	TRBJ1-2	few	TGTGCCAGCAGCTTAAGCCCTCCCCCGGGGTATGGCTACACCTTC	CASSLSPPPGYGYTF
TRBD1	TRBV6-5	TRBJ1-1	-	TGTGCCACCGAGACAGGGGGCGCGGGCACTGAAGCTTTCTTT	CATETGGAGTEAFF
-	TRBV5-6	TRBJ2-7	-	TGTGCCAGCAGCCAAGAACTTAACGAGCAGTACTTC	CASSQELNEQYF
TRBD1	TRBV2	TRBJ1-2	-	TGTGCCAGCTCCGACAGGGATAACTATGGCTACACCTTC	CASSDRDNYGYTF
TRBD2	TRBV7-7	TRBJ2-1	once	TGTGCTAGCAGCCCTGGACTAGCGGGACTGAGCTCCTACAATGAGCAGTTCTTC	CASSPGLAGLSSYNEQFF
-	TRBV5-1	TRBJ2-7	once	TGCGCCAGCAAAGAGACCTACGAGCAGTACTTC	CASKETYEQYF
TRBD1	TRBV2	TRBJ1-2	-	TGTGCCAGCAGTGAAGCGCGAGACAGGGGCTATGGCTACACCTTC	CASSEARDRGYGYTF
TRBD1	TRBV6-5	TRBJ1-2	-	TGTGCTACCGGACAGGGTTCAAACACCTTC	CATGQGSNTF
-	TRBV5-5	TRBJ2-5	-	TGTGCCAGCAGCTTGTTTACCCTTCGAGGGCCAGAGACCCAGTACTTC	CASSLFTLRGPETQYF
TRBD2	TRBV5-5	TRBJ2-3	few	TGTGCCAGCAGCCTCAGGGGGACTAGCACAACAGATACGCAGTATTTT	CASSLRGTSTTDTQYF
TRBD1	TRBV7-9	TRBJ1-5	-	TGTTCCAGCAGCTTGGGAGACAGGGGATGGAATCAGCCCCAGCATTTT	CSSSLGDRGWNQPQHF
TRBD2	TRBV7-3	TRBJ2-5	-	TGTGCCAGCAGCTCCGGAGGGAGGGGAGAGACCCAGTACTTC	CASSSGGRGETQYF
TRBD2	TRBV4-3	TRBJ2-1	-	TGCGCCAGCAGCCAAGATTTGGCGGGAGGGCCGGGTGAGCAGTTCTTC	CASSQDLAGGPGEQFF
-	TRBV5-5	TRBJ1-6	few	TGTGCCAGCAGCTTGGTCCCCTTGGAGGGGAATTCACCCCTCCACTTT	CASSLVPLEGNSPLHF
-	TRBV27	TRBJ2-5	few	TGTGCCAGCAGTTGGTCTAGCAATGGAGAGACCCAGTACTTC	CASSWSSNGETQYF
TRBD1	TRBV11-1	TRBJ1-6	few	TGTGCCAGCAGCTTGACAGGGAATAATTCACCCCTCCACTTT	CASSLTGNNSPLHF
-	TRBV7-2	TRBJ2-3	-	TGTGCCAGCAGCTTAAAGGCCCAAGGGGGTACGAGCACAGATACGCAGTATTTT	CASSLKAQGGTSTDTQYF
TRBD1	TRBV10-3	TRBJ1-3	-	TGTGCCATCAGTCCCCTGGACAGGGGTGCTGGAAACACCATATATTTT	CAISPLDRGAGNTIYF
-	TRBV27	TRBJ2-7	once	TGTGCCAGCAGTACTAGACTAGGCTCCTACGAGCAGTACTTC	CASSTRLGSYEQYF
-	TRBV5-4	TRBJ1-1	-	TGTGCCAGCAGCTTGGCAGCACGGGGCACTGAAGCTTTCTTT	CASSLAARGTEAFF
TRBD2	TRBV7-2	TRBJ2-7	-	TGTGCCAGCAGCTTAAGGGCGGGACTAGATCGCTACGAGCAGTACTTC	CASSLRAGLDRYEQYF
-	TRBV5-1	TRBJ2-2	few	TGCGCCAGCAGCGACCCAGGGGACGGGGAGCTGTTTTTT	CASSDPGDGELFF
TRBD2	TRBV7-6	TRBJ2-5	-	TGTGCCAGCAGCCGTAGCGGACTAGCGGGGGTCCAAGAGACCCAGTACTTC	CASSRSGLAGVQETQYF
TRBD1	TRBV6-5	TRBJ2-7	-	TGTGCCAGCAGCCGCCCCGGGACAGGGGGCTACGAGCAGTACTTC	CASSRPGTGGYEQYF
-	TRBV11-2	TRBJ2-5	-	TGTGCCAGCAGCTCCCTCTTGGGGGGGGGCGAGACCCAGTACTTC	CASSSLLGGGETQYF
-	TRBV7-9	TRBJ1-2	-	TGTGCCAGCAGCTTAAACAGGGATTGGAACTATGGCTACACCTTC	CASSLNRDWNYGYTF
TRBD2	TRBV19	TRBJ2-2	-	TGTGCCAGTAGTATAGAAGGGCCCGGGACTAGCGGGAGAAGCACCGGGGAGCTGTTTTTT	CASSIEGPGTSGRSTGELFF
-	TRBV7-2	TRBJ2-6	-	TGTGCCAGCAGCTTAGCCCAGGCCGCCCCTGGGGCCAACGTCCTGACTTTC	CASSLAQAAPGANVLTF
-	TRBV6-1	TRBJ2-7	-	TGTGCCAGCAGTGAAGCGTTGGACAGCTACGAGCAGTACTTC	CASSEALDSYEQYF
TRBD2	TRBV4-3	TRBJ2-3	-	TGCGCCAGCAGCCAAGGACTAGCGGGAGCCCGCACAGATACGCAGTATTTT	CASSQGLAGARTDTQYF
TRBD1	TRBV7-2	TRBJ2-6	-	TGTGCCAGCAGCTCCAGGGGGCCTTACTCTGGGGCCAACGTCCTGACTTTC	CASSSRGPYSGANVLTF
-	TRBV29-1	TRBJ2-1	-	TGCAGCGTTGAAGACCAGGGACTGACGTTCTTC	CSVEDQGLTFF
TRBD2	TRBV2	TRBJ2-1	-	TGTGCCAGCAGTGAAGGATTGGGACTAGTCGAGTTCTTC	CASSEGLGLVEFF
TRBD1	TRBV5-1	TRBJ2-7	-	TGCGCCAGCAGCTTGAGCCCCCGGGACAGGGGGTTGTACGAGCAGTACTTC	CASSLSPRDRGLYEQYF
TRBD2	TRBV5-4	TRBJ2-2	-	TGTGCCAGCAGCACTAGCGGGAGACCTTCGGGGGAGCTGTTTTTT	CASSTSGRPSGELFF